These T cell receptor beta chains were read from a single sample in a study of PD-L1 blockade in urothelial cancer. Repertoires were generated with immunoSEQ multiplex PCR, while TCRdb's copy carries only in-frame clones and drops some. The repertoire has 55,000 to 70,000 clones, around 79% of them found once; the top ten carry about 4.5%. The material was PBMCs, obtained around atezolizumab (anti-PD-L1) treatment. These receptors all stem from a man aged 70-80 years with urothelial cancer. Both conserved end residues are part of each CDR3. D genes are given only for firm matches. Clone size is given for some rows only: seen once, a few or many times, or a class if the clone is expanded.

abundance,j_gene,v_gene,d_gene,CDR3aa,CDR3nt
.,TRBJ1-1,TRBV30,TRBD1,CAWLGQLRFKAFF,TGTGCCTGGTTGGGACAGTTGAGATTTAAAGCTTTCTTT
.,TRBJ2-3,TRBV9,TRBD1,CASSVATRDSGDTQYF,TGTGCCAGCAGCGTAGCTACGAGGGACAGCGGAGATACGCAGTATTTT
.,TRBJ2-5,TRBV19,.,CASSPAGQETQYF,TGTGCCAGTAGTCCGGCAGGCCAAGAGACCCAGTACTTC
.,TRBJ2-1,TRBV4-2,TRBD2,CASSRLLGLAGNEQFF,TGTGCCAGCAGCCGCTTACTCGGACTAGCGGGTAATGAGCAGTTCTTC
.,TRBJ2-7,TRBV19,.,CASSLDSGFSYEQYF,TGTGCCAGTAGTCTCGATAGCGGATTCTCCTACGAGCAGTACTTC
.,TRBJ2-2,TRBV28,.,CASTLITGELFF,TGTGCCAGCACCCTAATCACCGGGGAGCTGTTTTTT
.,TRBJ1-4,TRBV6-1,.,CASSDSGWKLFF,TGTGCCAGCAGCGATAGCGGGTGGAAACTGTTTTTT
.,TRBJ2-7,TRBV29-1,.,CSVELPGFYEQYF,TGCAGCGTTGAACTGCCCGGGTTCTACGAGCAGTACTTC
.,TRBJ2-6,TRBV25-1,.,CASSGGLPTSNVLTF,TGTGCCAGCAGTGGGGGACTTCCCACGTCCAACGTCCTGACTTTC
.,TRBJ2-2,TRBV5-1,TRBD2,CASSGLAGVGTGELFF,TGCGCCAGCAGTGGTCTAGCGGGAGTCGGCACCGGGGAGCTGTTTTTT
once,TRBJ1-1,TRBV5-1,.,CASSPGPGTKKNTEAFF,TGCGCCAGCAGCCCCGGCCCGGGAACTAAAAAAAACACTGAAGCTTTCTTT
.,TRBJ1-2,TRBV2,.,CATEGLSSGGYTF,TGTGCCACCGAGGGCCTCAGCAGCGGAGGCTACACCTTC
once,TRBJ2-5,TRBV28,TRBD2,CASSSLAGGEGETQYF,TGTGCCAGCAGCTCCCTAGCGGGAGGGGAGGGGGAGACCCAGTACTTC
.,TRBJ2-5,TRBV11-1,TRBD1,CASSPNTGGETQYF,TGTGCCAGCAGCCCAAATACAGGGGGAGAGACCCAGTACTTC
.,TRBJ2-7,TRBV7-9,.,CASSLAPYEQYF,TGTGCCAGCAGCTTGGCTCCCTACGAGCAGTACTTC
.,TRBJ2-1,TRBV7-8,.,CASTVGALSYNEQFF,TGTGCCAGCACAGTAGGGGCACTCTCCTACAATGAGCAGTTCTTC
.,TRBJ2-3,TRBV7-2,TRBD2,CASSWTSGPQDTQYF,TGTGCCAGCAGCTGGACTAGCGGCCCCCAAGATACGCAGTATTTT
few,TRBJ2-1,TRBV2,.,CASGQGPAGEQFF,TGTGCCAGCGGGCAGGGGCCTGCCGGAGAGCAGTTCTTC
.,TRBJ2-2,TRBV13,TRBD2,CASSSLTSRGAGELFF,TGTGCCAGCAGCTCCCTGACTAGCCGGGGAGCCGGGGAGCTGTTTTTT
.,TRBJ2-5,TRBV29-1,TRBD1,CSVPSQGASETQYF,TGCAGCGTTCCCAGTCAGGGGGCTAGTGAGACCCAGTACTTC
.,TRBJ1-1,TRBV19,TRBD1,CASSWPGQSNTEAFF,TGTGCCAGTAGTTGGCCGGGACAGTCGAACACTGAAGCTTTCTTT
.,TRBJ2-1,TRBV9,TRBD1,CASSPTGQGYEQFF,TGTGCCAGCAGCCCGACGGGACAGGGCTATGAGCAGTTCTTC
.,TRBJ2-7,TRBV2,TRBD1,CASGGQGVYEQYF,TGTGCCAGCGGGGGACAGGGAGTCTACGAGCAGTACTTC
.,TRBJ1-2,TRBV29-1,TRBD1,CSVASSGGGYGYTF,TGCAGCGTTGCAAGTTCAGGGGGCGGCTATGGCTACACCTTC
.,TRBJ2-7,TRBV5-1,.,CASSLAGAVGREQYF,TGCGCCAGCAGCTTGGCGGGAGCAGTAGGTCGCGAGCAGTACTTC
.,TRBJ2-7,TRBV5-1,TRBD2,CASSLVGTSGRSEQYF,TGCGCCAGCAGCCTGGTAGGGACTAGCGGGAGGAGTGAGCAGTACTTC
.,TRBJ1-4,TRBV7-2,.,CASSVQGGGTNEKLFF,TGTGCCAGCAGCGTCCAGGGCGGGGGGACTAATGAAAAACTGTTTTTT
.,TRBJ2-7,TRBV27,.,CASSRYRGWGDEQYF,TGTGCCAGCAGCAGATACAGGGGCTGGGGGGACGAGCAGTACTTC
.,TRBJ1-5,TRBV5-1,TRBD1,CASSLGQGAGNQPQHF,TGCGCCAGCAGCTTGGGGCAGGGGGCCGGCAATCAGCCCCAGCATTTT